The 13 T cell receptor beta chains below were found in one sample sequenced in a study of vaccination effects on CD4 cells after COVID-19. No antigen is known for these receptors. Sequencing followed a ViraFEST assay step that expanded antigen-specific CD4+ T cells with viral peptide pools. The authors isolated CD4+ T cells after around nine days of culture. This individual contracted SARS-CoV-2 between March and December 2020, as verified by PCR. Assay used: immunoSEQ multiplex PCR; TCRdb lists only in-frame clones, some missing. The table includes roughly 54,000 clones, roughly 77% detected once. The sequenced sample was CD4+ T cells from PBMCs cultured with HIV peptides, obtained before COVID-19 vaccination. Regarding subset: HIV-1 Nef peptide pool negative control/reference culture. The receptor source for this set is a human donor who had a prior SARS-CoV-2 infection.

This clone appeared a few times. This chain connects TRBV5-6 to TRBJ1-2, with 10 bases fitting TRBD1. Germline CDR1 and CDR2: SGHDT and YYEEEE. After removal of 2 bases from V and 8 bases from J, the junction contained 12 bases not matched to a gene. The length of the CDR3 is 16 residues. CDR3 DNA: TGTGCCAGCAGCTTACCTTCGGGGACAGGGGTAGGGGGCTACACCTTC. Its translation: CASSLPSGTGVGGYTF.

DNA for the CDR3: TGTGCCAGCAGCTCTATAATCGCTGGAAACACCATATATTTT. This encodes CASSSIIAGNTIYF. The gene calls are TRBV9 and TRBJ1-3; unclear D gene. V gave up 4 bases and J gave up 2 bases, with 10 bases separating them. The CDR3 length is 14 residues. CDR1 is SGDLS, CDR2 YYNGEE, per germline.

The chain joins TRBV7-3 to TRBJ1-1; TRBD1 is a possible D gene (6 bases). V was shortened by 0 bases and J by 5 bases, with 13 bases between the two germline ends. The germline CDR1 and CDR2 sequences are SGHTA and FQGTGA. The CDR3 loop spans 15 amino acids. The CDR3 DNA follows: TGTGCCAGCAGCTTAACAGGGGGGGGCCATACTGAAGCTTTCTTT. This codes for CASSLTGGGHTEAFF.

The CDR3 nucleotides are TGTGCCAGCAGCGTAGATGGACTGAACACCGGGGAGCTGTTTTTT. Amino acids: CASSVDGLNTGELFF. J is TRBJ2-2 and V is TRBV9; a weak D match, TRBD2 (5 bases). The CDR3 extends over 15 amino acids. Germline loops: CDR1 SGDLS, CDR2 YYNGEE. V gave up 0 bases and J gave up 1 base, with 7 bases separating them.

For this clone: The junction differs from germline at one of its ends, possibly a read error. The J gene is TRBJ2-7, the V gene TRBV4-1, with TRBD2 as a possible D gene (5 bases). CDR3 length: 16 residues. CDR1 is MGHRA, CDR2 YSYEKL, per germline. The CDR3 region is CASSQDDSPYSSVAIF. As DNA, the CDR3 is TGCGCCAGCAGCCAAGATGATAGTCCGTACTCTTCCGTAGCGATCTTC.

This clone was seen a few times. The chain combines TRBV3-1 (or the pseudogene TRBV3-2) with TRBJ1-6; no clear D. V was trimmed by 3 bases and J by 9 bases, leaving 9 bases between them. CDR1 LGHDT and CDR2 YNNKEL come from the germline V gene (reference sequence). The CDR3 runs 13 residues. The CDR3 spells CASSHGLGSPLHF. The CDR3 bases are TGTGCCAGCAGCCATGGACTTGGTTCACCCCTCCACTTT.

The table lists this clone with a few counts. The rearrangement joins TRBV7-3 to TRBJ1-2; D might be TRBD1 (5 bases). This CDR3 contains 13 residues. CDR1 and CDR2 (germline): SGHTA, FQGTGA. V lost 4 bases, J lost 2 bases, and 8 bases lay in between. CDR3 region: CASSYGGNYGYTF. CDR3 bases: TGTGCCAGCAGCTATGGGGGGAACTATGGCTACACCTTC.

The chain carries TRBV19 and TRBJ2-1; D possibly uses TRBD1 or TRBD2 (7 bases each). The V and J ends lost 6 bases and 13 bases respectively, with 22 bases between them. Germline V CDR1 and CDR2: LNHDA, SQIVND (reference sequence). The CDR3 covers 14 residues. CDR3 coding DNA: TGTGCCAGTAGCGACAGGGATCGCCTAGCGGTACAGTTCTTC. Amino acid sequence: CASSDRDRLAVQFF.

This clone was picked up a small number of times. The rearrangement links TRBV5-5 to TRBJ1-2; a weak D match, TRBD1 (6 bases). V shed 4 bases and J shed 2 bases, with 12 bases lying between them. CDR3 size: 14 residues. Germline V CDR1 and CDR2: SGHKS, YYEKEE (reference sequence). DNA of the CDR3: TGTGCCAGCAGCCGGAGGGGGGACAACTATGGCTACACCTTC. This encodes CASSRRGDNYGYTF. Supplemented by reference TRBV5-5 and TRBJ1-2, the full variable domain reads DAGVTQSPTHLIKTRGQQVTLRCSPISGHKSVSWYQQVLGQGPQFIFQYYEKEERGRGNFPDRFSARQFPNYSSELNVNALLLGDSALYLCASSRRGDNYGYTFGSGTRLTVV.

For the CDR3, the DNA is TGTGCCAGCAGCTTGGGACAGGGGGAAGCTTTCTTT. This codes for CASSLGQGEAFF. The chain has TRBV7-9 and TRBJ1-1; TRBD1 aligns across 10 bases. The V gene end was trimmed by 3 bases and the J gene end by 8 bases; junction bases not matched to a gene: 0. This CDR3 has 12 residues. Germline CDR1 and CDR2: SEHNR and FQNEAQ (reference sequence).

The rearrangement uses TRBV28 and TRBJ1-4, with D perhaps TRBD1 (5 bases). V was trimmed by 7 bases and J by 0 bases, leaving 12 bases between them. The CDR3 is 15 amino acids. CDR1 and CDR2 from the germline V gene are MDHEN and SYDVKM. The CDR3 loop is CASTSGGATNEKLFF. The CDR3 bases are TGTGCCAGCACTTCCGGGGGAGCAACTAATGAAAAACTGTTTTTT.

The rearrangement links TRBV10-3 to TRBJ2-3; 10 bases map to TRBD2. The ends lost 8 bases at V and 3 bases at J; junction bases unmatched: 5. Germline CDR1 reads ENHRY; CDR2 reads SYGVKD. This CDR3 is 14 amino acids long. The CDR3 DNA sequence: TGTGCCATCGGCCTAGCGGGAGTTACAGATACGCAGTATTTT. This sequence encodes CAIGLAGVTDTQYF.

The chain recombines TRBV5-1 with TRBJ2-3, with D tentatively TRBD1 (5 bases). V lost 0 bases and J 1 base, leaving 12 bases between the germline ends. Germline CDR1 is SGHRS and CDR2 is YFSETQ. This CDR3 has 16 amino acids. CDR3 nucleotides: TGCGCCAGCAGCTTGGAAGTCAGGGATCGCACAGATACGCAGTATTTT. This gives the protein CASSLEVRDRTDTQYF.